Shown below are 14 T cell receptor beta chains from a single sample sequenced in a study of T cell clones after liver transplantation. Sequencing was performed with immunoSEQ multiplex PCR; in TCRdb, only in-frame clones are kept and a portion is missing. Of 68,000 or so clones listed, around 92% were seen once; the top ten hold less than 1%. Material: CD4+ T cells from blood, obtained less than 26 months after liver transplant. These receptor sequences come from a human patient who received a liver transplant. The graft donor may account for some of the T cells.

This sequence joins TRBV29-1 and TRBJ2-1, with TRBD2 identical over 9 bases. CDR1 is SQVTM and CDR2 is ANQGSEA in the germline V gene. Unmatched junction bases numbered 2, after V lost 5 bases and J lost 6 bases. The CDR3 totals 12 residues. Written as DNA, the CDR3 is TGCAGCGTTAGCGGGGGGCCCAATGAGCAGTTCTTC. Amino acids: CSVSGGPNEQFF.

V gene TRBV6-1 combines with J gene TRBJ2-5; D is perhaps TRBD1 (7 bases). Trimming left V 6 bases short and J 2 bases short, with 16 bases between. This CDR3 has 15 residues. Germline V gene data show CDR1 as MNHNS and CDR2 as SASEGT. The DNA for the CDR3 is TGTGCCAGCAGGAAATTCAGGGGGGCACAAGAGACCCAGTACTTC. Its translation is CASRKFRGAQETQYF.

The CDR3 DNA follows: TGTGCCAGCAGTTTTGCCTACAGAGACACTGAAGCTTTCTTT. This sequence encodes CASSFAYRDTEAFF. The chain employs TRBV27 and TRBJ1-1; D is ambiguous. Trimming removed 3 bases at V and 3 bases at J, with 11 bases between. CDR1 and CDR2 from the germline V gene are MNHEY and SMNVEV (reference sequence). The CDR3 sequence is 14 residues long.

The chain combines TRBV5-1 with TRBJ2-1, with D possibly matching TRBD2 (5 bases). This CDR3 comprises 14 residues. V lost 0 bases, J lost 8 bases, and 12 bases lay in between. Germline CDR1 and CDR2: SGHRS and YFSETQ. The CDR3 region is CASSLDLAGDEQFF. The CDR3 DNA reads TGCGCCAGCAGCTTGGACCTAGCTGGGGATGAGCAGTTCTTC.

The V gene is TRBV5-4, the J gene TRBJ2-1; D gene uncertain. This CDR3 spans 15 amino acids. Per germline, CDR1 SGHNT and CDR2 YYREEE (reference sequence). The V end was cut by 0 bases, the J end by 0 bases, with 7 bases between. CDR3 in DNA: TGTGCCAGCAGCTTGGGCCCTAGCTCCTACAATGAGCAGTTCTTC. The encoded protein is CASSLGPSSYNEQFF.

The J gene is TRBJ2-5, the V gene TRBV5-1, with TRBD2 identical over 7 bases. The CDR3 contains 15 residues. Germline loops: CDR1 SGHRS, CDR2 YFSETQ. J lost 2 bases, V lost 0 bases, and 4 bases had no gene match. CDR3 bases: TGCGCCAGCAGCTTGGGGGACTACGGGCAAGAGACCCAGTACTTC. As protein: CASSLGDYGQETQYF.

This clone was detected only once. V is TRBV5-1 and J is TRBJ2-7; TRBD1 matches 11 bases. Per the germline V gene, CDR1 is SGHRS and CDR2 is YFSETQ. The length of the CDR3 is 18 residues. Trimming removed 0 bases from V and 4 bases from J; junction bases left unmatched: 12. The CDR3 DNA follows: TGCGCCAGCAGCTTGGAAGGACAGGGGGCAAGATCAACGTACGAGCAGTACTTC. It translates to CASSLEGQGARSTYEQYF.

This clone showed up just once. The chain uses TRBV18 and TRBJ2-7; 9 positions match TRBD1. There are 16 residues in the CDR3. Germline V gene sequence: CDR1 KGHSH, CDR2 LQKENI. V trimming: 2 bases; J trimming: 6 bases; junction bases outside the gene matches: 11. The CDR3 coding sequence is TGTGCCAGCTCACCAAAGTTAACAGGGGGCTTCGTCGAGCAGTACTTC. The encoded protein is CASSPKLTGGFVEQYF.

The rearrangement links TRBV4-2 to TRBJ2-2; 9 bases agree with TRBD1. J was trimmed by 0 bases and V by 4 bases; bases with no gene match: 3. The germline V gene encodes CDR1 LGHNA and CDR2 YNFKEQ. The CDR3 runs 16 residues. The CDR3 DNA reads TGTGCCAGCAGCCGCAGACAGGGGGCGAACACCGGGGAGCTGTTTTTT. Translating it yields CASSRRQGANTGELFF.

V and J are TRBV7-8 and TRBJ2-5; TRBD2 is a possible D gene (5 bases). The germline CDR1 and CDR2 sequences are SGHVS and FQNEAQ. V lost 4 bases and J lost 5, with 14 bases in between. The CDR3 consists of 14 residues. CDR3 amino acids: CASSSPGSQETQYF. For the CDR3, the DNA is TGTGCCAGCAGCTCGCCGGGATCTCAGGAGACCCAGTACTTC.

V gene TRBV6-1 combines with J gene TRBJ2-2; the match to TRBD1 covers 7 bases. CDR3 size: 14 residues. The junction had 5 bases not matched to a gene; V was cut back by 4 bases and J by 6 bases. The germline V gene has CDR1 MNHNS and CDR2 SASEGT. CDR3 bases: TGTGCCAGCAGTGGCAAGACAGGGCCCGGGGAGCTGTTTTTT. It codes for CASSGKTGPGELFF.

V and J are TRBV27 and TRBJ1-3, with a possible D match to TRBD1 (6 bases). The V gene lost 6 bases and the J gene lost 1 base, with 10 bases spanning the gap. This CDR3 has 14 amino acids. Germline CDR1 is MNHEY and CDR2 is SMNVEV (reference sequence). CDR3 in DNA: TGTGCCAGCAGCCGGGGGCGGTCTGGAAACACCATATATTTT. It yields the protein CASSRGRSGNTIYF.

The chain uses TRBV5-1 and TRBJ2-1; a weak D match, TRBD1 (7 bases). In germline, CDR1 is SGHRS, CDR2 YFSETQ. This CDR3 has 15 residues. The V gene lost 3 bases and the J gene lost 6 bases, with 16 bases spanning the gap. The CDR3 region is CASSWGDRDSNEQFF. The CDR3 DNA is TGCGCCAGCAGCTGGGGCGACAGGGACTCCAATGAGCAGTTCTTC.

This chain's CDR3 is CASSENLVGVGTDTQYF. The CDR3, as DNA: TGTGCCAGCAGTGAAAATTTGGTGGGAGTTGGGACAGATACGCAGTATTTT. The chain is built from TRBV6-1 and TRBJ2-3, with D possibly matching TRBD2 (5 bases). The CDR3 is made up of 17 amino acids. The V end lost 2 bases, the J end lost 3 bases, and 18 bases lay between the germline ends. The germline V gene has CDR1 MNHNS and CDR2 SASEGT.